These T cell receptor beta chains were read from a single sample in a study of T cells in Graves' hyperthyroidism and ophthalmopathy. MiXCR was run by TCRdb on the multiplex PCR reads, yielding one entry per CDR3 protein. The sample has roughly 700,000 distinct CDR3 sequences; approximately 40% are singletons. The sequenced sample consisted of blood. These receptors were taken from a woman aged 40 to 49 with Graves' hyperthyroidism. Each CDR3 is given with its conserved first and last residue. The D gene is left open where the match is weak. Clone size is stated in some rows and not others, as once, few, many or a class when expanded.

cdr3_aa clone_size v_call d_call cdr3_length j_call
CASSVSRNTGELFF - TRBV9 - 14 TRBJ2-2
CASSQDTARKQYF - TRBV4-1 - 13 TRBJ2-7
CSASLQGTYEQYF - TRBV20-1 - 13 TRBJ2-7
CASSYSEGHDYTF - TRBV6-5 - 13 TRBJ1-2
CASSVQGASGYTF - TRBV2 - 13 TRBJ1-2
CASSRTNDGTEAFF many TRBV7-3 - 14 TRBJ1-1
CASSSPLRGPYEQYF - TRBV7-3 - 15 TRBJ2-7
CASSGAFWGSPLHF many TRBV25-1 - 14 TRBJ1-6
CSARNRPYNEQFF few TRBV20-1 - 13 TRBJ2-1
CSVPGTSGGYEQYF - TRBV20-1 TRBD2 14 TRBJ2-7
CASSPGRGHQLYYGYTF - TRBV12-3/TRBV12-4 - 17 TRBJ1-2
CAIRGDHSPLHF - TRBV10-3 - 12 TRBJ1-6
CSAGDGVVRGYTF - TRBV20-1 - 13 TRBJ1-2
CASRWGVNRAYGYTF many TRBV19 - 15 TRBJ1-2
CASSLSGGRVYEQYF few TRBV27 - 15 TRBJ2-7
CASSLSGGSYGYTF - TRBV27 - 14 TRBJ1-2
CASSYSAGDYGYTF - TRBV6-5 - 14 TRBJ1-2
CASSLRAGVSYEQYF - TRBV12-3/TRBV12-4 TRBD2 15 TRBJ2-7
CASSSHRGTQPQHF many TRBV6-6 TRBD1 14 TRBJ1-5
CASSMEGGNTEAFF few TRBV19 - 14 TRBJ1-1
CASSQSLGDRLLYGYTF - TRBV10-2 TRBD1 17 TRBJ1-2
CASSEDSEVGTQYF few TRBV10-1 - 14 TRBJ2-5
CASSISARPSNTEAFF - TRBV19 - 16 TRBJ1-1
CSVITATRGERLFF - TRBV29-1 - 14 TRBJ1-4
CASSLGQAGRQETQYF - TRBV5-1 - 16 TRBJ2-5
CASRIPLGTFF few TRBV6-1 - 11 TRBJ1-1
CASSQKYREIQETQYF few TRBV5-1 - 16 TRBJ2-5
CASTSRGGPSYEQYF - TRBV10-3 - 15 TRBJ2-7
CASSTIGRSGANVLTF many TRBV12-3/TRBV12-4 - 16 TRBJ2-6
CASSLRETGETQYF - TRBV6-2/TRBV6-3 - 14 TRBJ2-5